This paragraph reports one T cell receptor beta chain. Antigen: not known. This specimen comes from a study of identical twins. The study, taken as a whole, reports: The degree of excess twin sharing was weaker in beta out-of-frame sequences. While abundant cord blood beta clonotypes carried fewer insertions, memory repertoires showed no such pattern.

Germline V gene data show CDR1 as SNHLY and CDR2 as FYNNEI. This CDR3 has 14 amino acids. V shed 4 bases and J shed 0 bases, with 7 bases lying between them. TCRdb redid the calling of the 5' RACE reads with MiXCR, one entry per CDR3 protein. The sample comprises 1.5 million to 2 million distinct CDR3 sequences, more than 30% of which are singletons, and approximately 0.25% rests with the top ten. The chain couples TRBV2 to TRBJ2-1, with D perhaps matching TRBD2 (5 bases). The specimen was cord blood. The sequence was collected from a newborn girl in good health. In nucleotides, the CDR3 is TGTGCCAGCAGTGTCGACTACTCCTACAATGAGCAGTTCTTC. Residues: CASSVDYSYNEQFF.